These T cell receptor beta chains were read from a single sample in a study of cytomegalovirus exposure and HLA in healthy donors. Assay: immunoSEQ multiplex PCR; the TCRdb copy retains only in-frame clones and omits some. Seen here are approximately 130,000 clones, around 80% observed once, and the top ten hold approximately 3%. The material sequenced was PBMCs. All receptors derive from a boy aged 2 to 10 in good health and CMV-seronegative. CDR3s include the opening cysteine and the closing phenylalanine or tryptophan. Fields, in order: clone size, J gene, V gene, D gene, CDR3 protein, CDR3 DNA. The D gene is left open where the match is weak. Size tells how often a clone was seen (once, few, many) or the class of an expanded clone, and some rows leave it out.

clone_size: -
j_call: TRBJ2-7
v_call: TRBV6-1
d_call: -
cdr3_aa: CASSTDAASSHEQYF
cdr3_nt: TGTGCCAGCAGTACAGACGCCGCCTCTTCCCACGAGCAGTACTTC

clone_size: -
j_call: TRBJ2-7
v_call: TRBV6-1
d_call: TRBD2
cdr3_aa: CASSGGTSGFDEQYF
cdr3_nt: TGTGCCAGCAGTGGGGGGACTAGCGGGTTCGACGAGCAGTACTTC

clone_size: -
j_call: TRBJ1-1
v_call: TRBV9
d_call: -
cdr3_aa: CASSVAPQGVNTEAFF
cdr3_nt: TGTGCCAGCAGCGTAGCCCCACAGGGTGTGAACACTGAAGCTTTCTTT

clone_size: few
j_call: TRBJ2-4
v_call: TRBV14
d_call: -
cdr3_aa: CASSPNRRASKNIQYF
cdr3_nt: TGTGCCAGCAGCCCTAATCGGAGGGCTTCCAAAAACATTCAGTACTTC

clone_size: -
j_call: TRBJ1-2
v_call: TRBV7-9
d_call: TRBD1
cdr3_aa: CASSPRGRLTNYGYTF
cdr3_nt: TGTGCCAGCAGCCCGAGGGGGCGATTGACTAACTATGGCTACACCTTC

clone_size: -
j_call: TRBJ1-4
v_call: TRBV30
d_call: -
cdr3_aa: CANRGGGGEKLFF
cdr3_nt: TGTGCCAATCGGGGCGGCGGGGGTGAAAAACTGTTTTTT

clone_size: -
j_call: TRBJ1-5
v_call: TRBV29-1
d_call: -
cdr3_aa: CSVNTGPQQPQHF
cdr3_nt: TGCAGCGTGAACACAGGGCCCCAACAGCCCCAGCATTTT

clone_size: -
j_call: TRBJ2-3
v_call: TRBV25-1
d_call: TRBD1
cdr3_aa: CASGGQGNTDTQYF
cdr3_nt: TGTGCCAGCGGGGGACAGGGAAACACAGATACGCAGTATTTT

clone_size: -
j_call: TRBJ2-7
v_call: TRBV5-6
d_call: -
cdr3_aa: CASSLDGPYEQYF
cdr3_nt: TGTGCCAGCAGCTTGGACGGTCCCTACGAGCAGTACTTC

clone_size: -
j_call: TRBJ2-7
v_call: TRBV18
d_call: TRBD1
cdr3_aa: CASSPLGTAAEQYF
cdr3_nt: TGTGCCAGCTCACCACTCGGGACAGCGGCCGAGCAGTACTTC

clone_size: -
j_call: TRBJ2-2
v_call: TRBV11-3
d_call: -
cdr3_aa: CASSGSRDIGAGELFF
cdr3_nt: TGTGCCAGCAGCGGGTCCCGGGACATAGGGGCCGGGGAGCTGTTTTTT

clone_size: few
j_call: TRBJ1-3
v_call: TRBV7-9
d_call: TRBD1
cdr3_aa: CASSFPGQGNTIYF
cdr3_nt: TGTGCCAGCAGCTTTCCGGGACAGGGAAACACCATATATTTT

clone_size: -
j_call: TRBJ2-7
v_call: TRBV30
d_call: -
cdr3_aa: CAWRGGLGITSHEQHF
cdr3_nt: TGTGCCTGGAGGGGGGGGCTTGGGATTACTTCCCACGAGCAGCACTTC

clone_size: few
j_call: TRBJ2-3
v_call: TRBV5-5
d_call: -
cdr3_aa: CASSLAGGSFTDTQYF
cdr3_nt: TGTGCCAGCAGCTTGGCTGGGGGCAGTTTTACAGATACGCAGTATTTT

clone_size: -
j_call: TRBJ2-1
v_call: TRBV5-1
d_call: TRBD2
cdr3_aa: CASSLEGGNYNEQFF
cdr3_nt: TGCGCCAGCAGCTTGGAGGGAGGGAACTACAATGAGCAGTTCTTC

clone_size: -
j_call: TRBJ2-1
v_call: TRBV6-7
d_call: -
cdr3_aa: CASSNGQTNEQFF
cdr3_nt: TGTGCCAGCAGTAATGGACAGACCAATGAGCAGTTCTTC

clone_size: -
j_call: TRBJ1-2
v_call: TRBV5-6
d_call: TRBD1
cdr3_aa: CASSLDRGGDNYGYTF
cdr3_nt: TGTGCCAGCAGCTTGGACAGGGGTGGGGATAACTATGGCTACACCTTC

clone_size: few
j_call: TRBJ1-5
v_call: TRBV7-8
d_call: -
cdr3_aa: CASSLVPSDQPQHF
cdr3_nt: TGTGCCAGCAGCTTAGTCCCCTCAGATCAGCCCCAGCATTTT

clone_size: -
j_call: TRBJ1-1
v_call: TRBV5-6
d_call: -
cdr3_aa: CASSLTQGEAFF
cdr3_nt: TGTGCCAGCAGCTTAACCCAGGGAGAAGCTTTCTTT

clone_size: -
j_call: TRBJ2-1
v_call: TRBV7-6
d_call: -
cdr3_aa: CASSLARGNEQFF
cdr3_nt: TGTGCCAGCAGCCTCGCACGGGGGAATGAGCAGTTCTTC

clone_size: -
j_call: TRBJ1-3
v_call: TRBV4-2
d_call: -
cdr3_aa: CASSQDPGRFSGNTIYF
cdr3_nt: TGTGCCAGCAGCCAAGATCCGGGAAGGTTCTCTGGAAACACCATATATTTT

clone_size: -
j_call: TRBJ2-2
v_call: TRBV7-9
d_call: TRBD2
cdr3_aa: CSSSFGTSVSGELFF
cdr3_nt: TGTTCCAGCAGCTTTGGGACTAGCGTCAGCGGGGAGCTGTTTTTT

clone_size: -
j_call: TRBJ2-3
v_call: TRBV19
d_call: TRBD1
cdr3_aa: CASKPGQGITDTQYF
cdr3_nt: TGTGCCAGTAAGCCGGGACAGGGAATCACAGATACGCAGTATTTT

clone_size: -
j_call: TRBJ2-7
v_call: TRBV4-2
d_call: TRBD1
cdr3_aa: CASSQSTGTGVSYEQYF
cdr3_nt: TGTGCCAGCAGCCAATCCACCGGGACAGGGGTATCCTACGAGCAGTACTTC

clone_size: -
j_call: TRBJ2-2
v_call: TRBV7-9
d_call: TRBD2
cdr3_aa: CASSLGLAGTRTGELFF
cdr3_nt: TGTGCCAGCAGCTTAGGACTAGCGGGAACCCGAACCGGGGAGCTGTTTTTT

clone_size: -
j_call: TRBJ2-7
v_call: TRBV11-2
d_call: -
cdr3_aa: CARAGEQYF
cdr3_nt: TGTGCCAGGGCGGGGGAGCAGTACTTC

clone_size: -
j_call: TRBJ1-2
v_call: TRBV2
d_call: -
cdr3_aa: CASTRREGNYGYTF
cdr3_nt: TGTGCCAGCACCCGCCGAGAGGGTAACTATGGCTACACCTTC

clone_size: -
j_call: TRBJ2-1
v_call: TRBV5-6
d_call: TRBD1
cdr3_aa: CASSLQGVSYNEQFF
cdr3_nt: TGTGCCAGCAGCCTCCAGGGGGTCTCCTACAATGAGCAGTTCTTC

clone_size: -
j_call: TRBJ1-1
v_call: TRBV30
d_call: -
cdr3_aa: CAWSVEGNTEAFF
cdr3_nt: TGTGCCTGGAGTGTGGAGGGCAACACTGAAGCTTTCTTT

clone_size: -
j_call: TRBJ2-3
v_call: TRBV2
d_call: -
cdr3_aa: CASNIAPRTDTQYF
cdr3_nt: TGTGCCAGCAATATAGCGCCCAGGACAGATACGCAGTATTTT

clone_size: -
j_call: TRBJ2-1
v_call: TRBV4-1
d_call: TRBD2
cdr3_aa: CASKGLASGEQFF
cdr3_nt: TGCGCCAGCAAGGGACTAGCTAGCGGTGAGCAGTTCTTC

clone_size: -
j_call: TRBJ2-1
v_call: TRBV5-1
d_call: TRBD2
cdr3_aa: CASSWGLAGGYNEQFF
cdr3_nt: TGCGCCAGCAGCTGGGGGCTAGCGGGAGGCTACAATGAGCAGTTCTTC

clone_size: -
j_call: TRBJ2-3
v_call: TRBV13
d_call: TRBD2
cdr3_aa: CASSWLTSPKNTDTQYF
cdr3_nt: TGTGCCAGCAGCTGGCTGACTAGCCCCAAAAACACAGATACGCAGTATTTT

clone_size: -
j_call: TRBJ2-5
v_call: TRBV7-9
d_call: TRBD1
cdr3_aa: CSSSSGQATQETQYF
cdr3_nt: TGTTCCAGCAGCTCTGGACAGGCGACACAAGAGACCCAGTACTTC

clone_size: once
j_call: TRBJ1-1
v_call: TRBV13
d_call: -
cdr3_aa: CASSLGLSGRTEAFF
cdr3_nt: TGTGCCAGCAGCTTAGGCCTTTCAGGGCGAACTGAAGCTTTCTTT

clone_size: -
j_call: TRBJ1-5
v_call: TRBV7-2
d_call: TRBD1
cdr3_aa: CASSLFGGGDQPQHF
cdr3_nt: TGTGCCAGCAGCTTATTTGGAGGGGGCGATCAGCCCCAGCATTTT

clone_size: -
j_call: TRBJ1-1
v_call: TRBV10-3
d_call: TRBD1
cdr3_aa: CAISAGQGVSEAFF
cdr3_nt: TGTGCCATCTCGGCCGGACAGGGAGTGTCTGAAGCTTTCTTT

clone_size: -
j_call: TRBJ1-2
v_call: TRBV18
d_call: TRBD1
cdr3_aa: CASSPSGTGAQRLLGYTF
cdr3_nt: TGTGCCAGCTCACCATCCGGGACAGGGGCCCAGAGATTATTAGGCTACACCTTC

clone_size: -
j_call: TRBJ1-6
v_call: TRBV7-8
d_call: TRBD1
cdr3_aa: CASSLDRGYSPLHF
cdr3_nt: TGTGCCAGCAGCTTAGACAGGGGATATTCACCCCTCCACTTT

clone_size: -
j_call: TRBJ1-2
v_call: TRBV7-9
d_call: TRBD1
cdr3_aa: CSSSLGGTGVPYGYTF
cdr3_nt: TGTTCCAGCAGCTTAGGTGGGACAGGGGTCCCCTATGGCTACACCTTC

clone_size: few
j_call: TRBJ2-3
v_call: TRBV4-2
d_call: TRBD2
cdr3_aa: CASSQGDAGGQYF
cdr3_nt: TGTGCCAGCAGCCAAGGAGACGCGGGGGGGCAGTATTTT

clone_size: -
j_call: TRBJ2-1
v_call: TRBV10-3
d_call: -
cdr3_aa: CAIRGLDNEQFF
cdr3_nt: TGTGCCATCAGAGGACTTGATAATGAGCAGTTCTTC

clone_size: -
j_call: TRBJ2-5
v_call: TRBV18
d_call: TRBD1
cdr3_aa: CASSPLPLGTGRETQYF
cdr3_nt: TGTGCCAGCTCACCATTGCCGCTCGGGACAGGGAGGGAGACCCAGTACTTC

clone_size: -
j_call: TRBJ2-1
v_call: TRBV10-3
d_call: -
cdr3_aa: CAISERRVGIYNEQFF
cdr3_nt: TGTGCCATCAGTGAACGCAGGGTGGGGATCTACAATGAGCAGTTCTTC

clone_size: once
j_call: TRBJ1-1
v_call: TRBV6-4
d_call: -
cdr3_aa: CASSDSTGGTTEAFF
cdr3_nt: TGTGCCAGCAGTGACTCGACTGGGGGGACGACTGAAGCTTTCTTT

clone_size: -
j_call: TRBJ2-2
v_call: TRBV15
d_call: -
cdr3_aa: CATSRDQAGELFF
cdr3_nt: TGTGCCACCAGCAGAGACCAGGCCGGGGAGCTGTTTTTT

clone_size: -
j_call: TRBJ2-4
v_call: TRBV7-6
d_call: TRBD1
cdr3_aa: CASSTEGGWMAKNIQYF
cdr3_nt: TGTGCCAGCAGCACGGAAGGGGGCTGGATGGCCAAAAACATTCAGTACTTC

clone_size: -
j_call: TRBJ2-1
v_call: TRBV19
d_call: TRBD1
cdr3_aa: CASSTLTGSSYNEQFF
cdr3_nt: TGTGCCAGTAGTACCCTGACAGGGAGCTCCTACAATGAGCAGTTCTTC

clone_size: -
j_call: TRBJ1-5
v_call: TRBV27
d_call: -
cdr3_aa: CASSNLEPADQPQHF
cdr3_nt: TGTGCCAGCAGCAATCTTGAGCCGGCGGATCAGCCCCAGCATTTT

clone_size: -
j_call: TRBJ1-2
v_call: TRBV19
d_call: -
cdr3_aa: CASSMRRAGGNYGYTF
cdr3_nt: -

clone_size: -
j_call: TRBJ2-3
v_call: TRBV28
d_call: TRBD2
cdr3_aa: CASRPWTSGSRTDTQYF
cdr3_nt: TGTGCCAGCAGACCCTGGACTAGCGGGAGCCGCACAGATACGCAGTATTTT

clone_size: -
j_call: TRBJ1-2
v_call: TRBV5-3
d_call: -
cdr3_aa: CARSWGPGRIGGYTF
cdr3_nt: TGTGCCAGAAGCTGGGGGCCAGGGCGGATAGGCGGCTACACCTTC

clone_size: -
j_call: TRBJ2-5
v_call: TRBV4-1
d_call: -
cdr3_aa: CASSSQGGRETQYF
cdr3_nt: TGCGCCAGCAGCTCTCAGGGGGGCCGAGAGACCCAGTACTTC

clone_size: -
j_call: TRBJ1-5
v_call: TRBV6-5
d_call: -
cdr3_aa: CASSLGLGGQPQHF
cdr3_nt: TGTGCCAGCAGTTTGGGACTCGGGGGTCAGCCCCAGCATTTT

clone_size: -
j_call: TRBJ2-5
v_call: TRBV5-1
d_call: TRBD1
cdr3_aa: CASSVSWTGGQETQYF
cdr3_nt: TGCGCCAGCAGCGTATCGTGGACAGGGGGCCAAGAGACCCAGTACTTC

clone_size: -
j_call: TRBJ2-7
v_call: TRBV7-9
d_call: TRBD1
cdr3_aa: CASSLGDRGGVYEQYF
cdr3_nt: TGTGCCAGCAGCTTAGGGGACAGGGGGGGAGTCTACGAGCAGTACTTC

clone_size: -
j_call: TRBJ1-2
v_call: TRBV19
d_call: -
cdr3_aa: CASSIGGGDYGYTF
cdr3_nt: TGTGCCAGTAGTATAGGAGGAGGAGATTATGGCTACACCTTC